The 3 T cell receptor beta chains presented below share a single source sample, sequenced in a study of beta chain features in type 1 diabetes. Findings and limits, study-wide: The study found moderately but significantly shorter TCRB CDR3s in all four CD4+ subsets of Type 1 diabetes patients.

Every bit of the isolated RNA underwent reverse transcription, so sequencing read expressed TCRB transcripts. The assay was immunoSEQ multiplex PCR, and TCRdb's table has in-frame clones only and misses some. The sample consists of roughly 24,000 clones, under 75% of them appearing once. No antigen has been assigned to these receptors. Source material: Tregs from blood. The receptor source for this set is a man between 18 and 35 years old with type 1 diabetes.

CDR3 region: CASSPRYGGLYEQYF. The CDR3 DNA sequence: TGCGCCAGCAGCCCAAGATATGGGGGCCTCTACGAGCAGTACTTC. The chain carries TRBV4-3 and TRBJ2-7; perhaps TRBD1 as D (6 bases). Between the trimmed V and J ends, which lost 4 bases and 3 bases, there was a span of 16 bases. CDR1 is LGHNA and CDR2 is YSLEER in the germline V gene. This CDR3 has 15 amino acids.

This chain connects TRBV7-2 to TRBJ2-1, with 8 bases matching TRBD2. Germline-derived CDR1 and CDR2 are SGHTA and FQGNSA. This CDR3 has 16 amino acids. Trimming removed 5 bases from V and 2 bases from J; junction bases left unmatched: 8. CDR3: CASSPDGGAAYNEQFF. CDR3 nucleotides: TGTGCCAGCAGCCCTGACGGGGGGGCTGCCTACAATGAGCAGTTCTTC.

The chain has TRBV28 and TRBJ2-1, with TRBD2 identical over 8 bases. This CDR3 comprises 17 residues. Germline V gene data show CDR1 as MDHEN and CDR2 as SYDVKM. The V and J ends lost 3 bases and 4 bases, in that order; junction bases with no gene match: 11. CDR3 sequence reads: CASSFGVGAGGYNEQFF. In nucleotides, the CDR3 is TGTGCCAGCAGTTTTGGGGTCGGGGCGGGAGGTTACAATGAGCAGTTCTTC.